The clone carrying this T cell receptor beta chain was seen ten or more times. Its antigen is not identified. The data stem from a study of read filtering for tumor transcriptome and immune sequencing. The CDR3 totals 14 residues. Germline assignment: CDR1 SGHRS and CDR2 YFSETQ. V was shortened by 1 base and J by 0 bases, with 6 bases between the two germline ends. This library used roughly 400 ng RNA and molecular barcoded adaptors spanning alpha/delta and beta/gamma chains. Each CDR3 protein is one row after TCRdb ran MiXCR on the reads. The table has more than 20,000 distinct CDR3 sequences, about 22% seen once. At the time of active disease, bone marrow was collected from every patient. Study findings and constraints: Roughly 82% of IR-seq clonotypes had a single read, yet these held about 3.6% of reads.

The sequence derives from a donor older than 35 with multiple myeloma. The V and J genes are TRBV5-1 and TRBJ2-3; TRBD2 is a possible D gene (5 bases). Sequencing was carried out using a population of CD138-negative cells sorted from bone marrow. CDR3 sequence (DNA): TGCGCCAGCAGCTTGCGACTAAGCACAGATACGCAGTATTTT. Residues: CASSLRLSTDTQYF.